The sequence of this TCR beta chain was determined in a study of chemoradiotherapy in HPV16-positive cancers. Findings of the study overall: Better recurrence-free survival went with HPV-responsive T-cell expansion in HPV16-positive patients. Functional assays defining HPV-specific T cells used only a couple of HPV16-positive patients. Candidate HPV-specific clones and E7-related TCR motifs grew in tumor during treatment.

Comment on this clone: Antigen specificity is unknown.

This CDR3 has 15 amino acids. Germline V CDR1 and CDR2: LGHNA, YSLEER. The germline V and J ends were trimmed by 3 bases and 2 bases, with 13 bases remaining between them. TCRdb's table, derived via immunoSEQ multiplex PCR, lists solely in-frame clones and lacks some. Of thousands of clones listed, about four fifths are singletons. The sequence was obtained from a human donor with HPV-associated anogenital cancer. This specimen was tumor tissue, taken from a patient who underwent chemoradiotherapy. The rearrangement uses TRBV4-3 and TRBJ1-1; TRBD1 is a possible D gene (5 bases). The CDR3 reads CASSQTLQGNTEAFF. The CDR3 coding sequence is TGCGCCAGCAGCCAGACACTCCAGGGAAACACTGAAGCTTTCTTT.